The T cell receptor beta chain under discussion was sequenced for a study of prognosis after radiotherapy for stage I lung cancer (dated by TCRdb to the early 2020s). Regarding the research as a whole: Around 19 stage I NSCLC patients were enrolled in Nanjing, China, between 2018 and early 2019. Enrolled patients comprised some 13 with newly diagnosed primary stage I lung tumors and a few with oligometastatic NSCLC after surgical resection of the primary tumor. All patients were considered medically inoperable, owing to comorbidities in more than ten and refusal of surgery in over 5. The cohort comprised over ten men and several women with a median age of around 74 years, ranging from roughly 53 to 95 years. More than ten patients had adenocarcinoma and six or seven had squamous cell carcinoma as the tumor histology. Image-guided IMRT or VMAT was used to deliver SBRT in 3 to 5 fractions at a biologically effective dose of at least 100 Gy. Concurrent therapy was not administered to any patient alongside SBRT. Four of the 19 patients developed distant metastases after SBRT, at a median of around 7 months; the other 15 showed no significant progression. Peripheral blood TCR beta repertoires were profiled in stage I NSCLC patients before and after stereotactic body radiotherapy, and the repertoires were related to distant failure. For each of the roughly 20 patients, one blood sample was taken before SBRT and one after, so the study sequenced about 38 samples in total. Study-wide conclusions, independent of this receptor: Differences by metastasis status were reportedly seen in TRBV and TRBJ usage frequencies, involving two V genes at baseline and, after SBRT, nine V genes and two J genes. After SBRT, the count of unique TCR clones dropped from a median of about 10,000 beforehand to roughly 7,100 afterward (Wilcoxon paired P=0.011). Limitations of the study included a small cohort and short follow-up, and the study findings need independent validation. Post-SBRT Shannon entropy and its change from baseline were lower in patients who developed distant metastases; baseline Shannon entropy was not associated with metastases. Tumor specificity of expanded TCR clones was not determined. No adjustment for multiple comparisons was applied to any of the reported P values.

This clonotype is categorized as medium-sized (0.01 to 0.1%). Its cognate antigen has yet to be identified. No qualities accompany the bases; no much larger clone lies one base away. No patient had a history of other malignancies or prior chemotherapy or radiotherapy, and all had node-negative disease on CT and PET/CT. At each of two time points, about 5.5 milliliters of peripheral venous blood were collected in EDTA tubes. PBMCs were isolated by Ficoll-Paque Plus density-gradient centrifugation. Right after collection, samples were placed at -80 degrees C and kept there until analysis. The CDR3 starts with the cysteine, ends with the phenylalanine, and has 17 residues. The entry retains the CDR3 DNA only, 51 bases that are in frame from base 1. The germline ends are 15 bases apart after V is trimmed by 1 base and J by 2 bases. Per the germline V gene, SGHNT is the CDR1 and YENEEA is the CDR2. The TCR beta CDR3 region was amplified from genomic DNA by two rounds of multiplex PCR. In the first round of PCR, primers specific to each TRBV and TRBJ gene were used, and the primer sequences are filed in Chinese patent CN105087789A. Universal primers were used in the second round of PCR. The Roche High Pure PCR Template Preparation Kit was used to extract genomic DNA from frozen PBMCs. An Illumina HiSeq 3000 was used to sequence the libraries paired-end with 151 bp reads. The original methods were these. CutAdapt was used to remove raw reads lacking the multiplex PCR primer sequences. PEAR was used to merge high-quality paired reads into contigs. By alignment to reference sequences, MiXCR assigned TRB V, D and J gene segments to each contig. CDR3 sequences were clustered by base quality and sequence similarity to remove sequencing errors. Shannon entropy, normalized by the natural log of the productive TCR sequence number, served as the measure of diversity. To get clonality, Shannon entropy was divided by the natural log of the number of unique clonotypes, and that result was subtracted from one. Using the Youden index from ROC curves, the researchers picked the repertoire-metric cut-offs for progression-free survival, and all analyses were carried out in R 3.5.3. TCRdb reprocessing: public reads trimmed at Q25 with fastp, clones called with MiXCR, in-frame beta chains kept. Merged by CDR3 protein, the rows form single entries marked with the most common genes and DNA. For this entry, the V and J calls and clone size follow TCRdb and not the study's own pipeline. The sample table holds some 13,000 distinct CDR3 sequences, of which roughly 38% were seen once. 40% to 45% of the sample comes from the top ten.

The clonotype comes from a donor aged 50 or older with non-small cell lung cancer. The sequence links TRBV11-3 to TRBJ2-1, with TRBD1 as a weak D call on 5 bases. This material consisted of PBMCs, taken before or after stereotactic body radiation therapy (not recorded which). The CDR3 here reads CASSLVPVLGAYNEQFF. The DNA sequence is TGTGCCAGCAGCTTAGTGCCGGTTCTAGGGGCCTACAATGAGCAGTTCTTC.